Following are 15 T cell receptor beta chains from one sample sequenced in a study of blood T cell repertoires in COVID-19. The method was immunoSEQ multiplex PCR; TCRdb's version includes in-frame clones alone and lacks a portion of them. The table shows about 120,000 clones, with 87% occurring only once. The specimen sequenced was peripheral blood. The receptor source for this set is a woman in her seventies with acute or convalescent COVID-19.

A single count supports this clone. Germline and junction disagree at one end, which may indicate a read error. The genes are TRBV29-1 and TRBJ2-7; 13 bases line up with TRBD2. The CDR3 spans 14 residues. In germline, CDR1 is SQVTM, CDR2 ANQGSEA. CDR3 in DNA: TGCAGCGTCGAAGAACTAGCGGGGGGGCTCGGGCAGTACTTC. Translating gives CSVEELAGGLGQYF.

The chain couples TRBV4-1 to TRBJ1-5; no reliable D call. With 4 bases removed from V and 0 bases from J, the gap between germline ends came to 16 bases. In germline, CDR1 is MGHRA, CDR2 YSYEKL. The CDR3 is 17 residues long. The CDR3 region has the DNA TGCGCCAGCAGCCCTCCGAGAGAGACGGGTAGCAATCAGCCCCAGCATTTT. Protein product: CASSPPRETGSNQPQHF.

The chain uses TRBV15 and TRBJ2-5; possibly TRBD1 for D (6 bases). Trimming cost V 7 bases and J 2 bases, with 14 bases left between them. CDR1 is LNHNV, CDR2 YYDKDF, per germline (reference sequence). The CDR3 consists of 14 residues. The CDR3 DNA is TGTGCCACCACCGCCCGGACAGCACAAGAGACCCAGTACTTC. Its protein product is CATTARTAQETQYF.

The V gene is TRBV5-1, the J gene TRBJ1-5, with TRBD1 matching over 9 bases. V shed 1 base and J 5 bases; nucleotides not matched to a gene: 1. Looked up from germline, CDR1 is SGHRS and CDR2 is YFSETQ. The CDR3 extends over 14 amino acids. DNA for the CDR3: TGCGCCAGCAGCTTGTGGACAGGGGATCAGCCCCAGCATTTT. Protein: CASSLWTGDQPQHF.

V and J are TRBV19 and TRBJ1-4, with 12 bases fitting TRBD1. V was pared by 8 bases and J by 11 bases, with 9 bases of the junction left unmatched. CDR3 length: 14 amino acids. The germline gives CDR1 LNHDA, CDR2 SQIVND (reference sequence). CDR3 in amino acids: CASHNRDRGRKLFF. For the CDR3, the DNA is TGTGCCAGTCATAACCGGGACAGGGGGCGGAAACTGTTTTTT.

The chain has TRBV3-1 (or the pseudogene TRBV3-2) and TRBJ1-2; D not certain. Between the trimmed V and J ends, which lost 0 bases and 4 bases, there was a span of 9 bases. The germline gives CDR1 LGHDT, CDR2 YNNKEL (reference sequence). The CDR3 runs 14 residues. CDR3 nucleotides: TGTGCCAGCAGCCAAGAGGTTACAACCTATGGCTACACCTTC. It is translated as CASSQEVTTYGYTF.

This clone has a handful of counts. The V gene is TRBV19, the J gene TRBJ1-2; a possible D gene is TRBD1 (5 bases). The CDR3 is 13 residues long. V lost 5 bases, J lost 5 bases, and 12 bases lay in between. Germline CDR1 reads LNHDA; CDR2 reads SQIVND (reference sequence). CDR3 DNA: TGTGCCAGTAGTGACAGAGAGGCGTATGGCTACACCTTC. This gives the protein CASSDREAYGYTF.

The rearrangement joins TRBV12-3 or TRBV12-4 to TRBJ2-5, with D tentatively TRBD2 (6 bases). This CDR3 is built from 12 residues. The V end was cut by 7 bases, the J end by 4 bases, with 10 bases between. CDR3 bases: TGTGCCAGCAAGGGAGGTGGAGAGACCCAGTACTTC. It yields the protein CASKGGGETQYF.

The V call is TRBV24-1, the J call TRBJ2-5; 11 bases are a match to TRBD1. CDR1 is KGHDR and CDR2 is SFDVKD in the germline V gene. The CDR3 runs 15 residues. V lost 9 bases, J lost 1 base, and 6 bases stayed unmatched. CDR3 residues: CATAYGTGGQETQYF. CDR3 DNA: TGTGCCACCGCATATGGGACAGGGGGCCAAGAGACCCAGTACTTC.

V and J are TRBV5-1 and TRBJ1-4; 7 bases map to TRBD1. Germline loops: CDR1 SGHRS, CDR2 YFSETQ. This CDR3 has 15 amino acids. With V trimmed by 0 bases and J by 8 bases, 7 bases remained unmatched. The CDR3 loop reads CASSLDPGQTEKLFF. The CDR3 nucleotides read TGCGCCAGCAGCTTGGACCCGGGACAGACCGAAAAACTGTTTTTT.

V is TRBV3-1 (or the pseudogene TRBV3-2) and J is TRBJ2-5, with 9 bases lining up with TRBD1. Losses at the gene ends were 4 bases for V and 3 bases for J; bases not matched to a gene: 3. CDR1 is LGHDT, CDR2 YNNKEL, per germline (reference sequence). This CDR3 has 14 amino acids. The CDR3 region is CASSRTGGEETQYF. The CDR3 DNA reads TGTGCCAGCAGCCGAACAGGGGGCGAAGAGACCCAGTACTTC.

This chain uses TRBV19 with TRBJ1-2; the match to TRBD1 covers 8 bases. This CDR3 contains 17 residues. The V gene end was trimmed by 0 bases and the J gene end by 3 bases; junction bases not matched to a gene: 9. Germline V gives CDR1 LNHDA, CDR2 SQIVND (reference sequence). The CDR3 DNA is TGTGCCAGTAGTATAGAGGGCGGACAGGGAAGACACTATGGCTACACCTTC. Amino acid sequence: CASSIEGGQGRHYGYTF. Full variable domain (outside the CDR3, taken from reference TRBV19 and TRBJ1-2): DGGITQSPKYLFRKEGQNVTLSCEQNLNHDAMYWYRQDPGQGLRLIYYSQIVNDFQKGDIAEGYSVSREKKESFPLTVTSAQKNPTAFYLCASSIEGGQGRHYGYTFGSGTRLTVV.

Of note for this clone: Other DNA sequences in the same sample also yield this CDR3. V usage is TRBV12-3 or TRBV12-4 and J usage is TRBJ1-1; D might be TRBD1 (5 bases). V dropped 3 bases and J dropped 5 bases, with 10 bases sitting between them. The CDR3 has 13 residues. For the CDR3, the DNA is TGTGCCAGCAGTTTGGGCGGGGGGACTGAAGCTTTCTTT. Its protein is CASSLGGGTEAFF.

A remark on this clone: A read error may produce the germline difference seen at one junction end. This chain connects TRBV7-7 to TRBJ2-5; the D gene is possibly TRBD2 (6 bases). The CDR3 has 15 residues. Germline loops: CDR1 SSHAT, CDR2 FNYEAQ (reference sequence). The CDR3, as DNA: TGTGCTAGCAGCCCCATTACGGGGGTAGTAGAGACCCAGTACTTC. It specifies CASSPITGVVETQYF.

The chain links TRBV19 to TRBJ1-2; D unresolved. The V gene lost 3 bases and the J gene lost 3 bases, with 11 bases spanning the gap. In germline, CDR1 is LNHDA, CDR2 SQIVND (reference sequence). CDR3 length equals 14 residues. CDR3 amino acids: CASSIERQDYGYTF. The CDR3 bases are TGTGCCAGTAGTATTGAACGACAAGACTATGGCTACACCTTC.